This T cell receptor (beta chain) is from a study of blood T cell repertoires in COVID-19. Study details: There were acute and convalescent COVID-19 samples, and they came from the United States, Italy and Spain. PBMCs, B-cell-depleted T cells, or T cells were the source of the cDNA or gDNA that made up the material.

In the study's own analysis: Estimates of nucleated cell counts were drawn from the amplification of reference gene primers. The assay was immunoSEQ multiplex PCR, and TCRdb's table has in-frame clones only and misses some. V, J and clone size are those of that table, while D and trimming were read from the DNA. Among around 47,000 clones listed, approximately 71% were seen once. Trimming took 7 bases from V and 14 from J, leaving 23 bases between them. The CDR3 length is 13 residues. Germline CDR1 and CDR2: LGHDT and YNNKEL (reference sequence). Material for sequencing was peripheral blood. The chain uses TRBV3-1 (or the pseudogene TRBV3-2) and TRBJ1-2; the D gene is possibly TRBD1 (6 bases). The source of this sequence is a man older than 75 with acute or convalescent COVID-19. CDR3 sequence: CASTPQGHFPFTF. CDR3 nucleotides: TGTGCCAGCACCCCACAGGGACATTTTCCTTTTACCTTC.